Below, 15 T cell receptor beta chains from the same sample are listed, as sequenced in a study of technical replicates of blood from a few donors. Data came from immunoSEQ multiplex PCR; TCRdb stores just in-frame clones and leaves some out. The data contain 40,000 to 60,000 clones, about 93% of them singletons. Material for sequencing was PBMCs. These receptors were obtained from a human donor in good health. Some clones in this sample may be carry-over from other donors' samples.

V is TRBV5-1 and J is TRBJ1-2; D is undetermined. Germline lookup yields CDR1 SGHRS and CDR2 YFSETQ. This CDR3 is built from 13 residues. Between the trimmed V and J ends, which lost 0 bases and 2 bases, there was a span of 5 bases. The CDR3 nucleotides read TGCGCCAGCAGCTTGGTGGAGAACTATGGCTACACCTTC. Protein: CASSLVENYGYTF.

The gene calls are TRBV18 and TRBJ1-1; TRBD1 is a possible D gene (5 bases). This CDR3 region has 15 residues. CDR1 and CDR2 (germline): KGHSH, LQKENI. The V gene lost 2 bases and the J gene lost 2 bases, with 12 bases spanning the gap. The DNA for the CDR3 is TGTGCCAGCTCACCAGAACTGGGGGGAAACACTGAAGCTTTCTTT. It specifies CASSPELGGNTEAFF. Complete variable domain (other parts from reference TRBV18 and TRBJ1-1): NAGVMQNPRHLVRRRGQEARLRCSPMKGHSHVYWYRQLPEEGLKFMVYLQKENIIDESGMPKERFSAEFPKEGPSILRIQQVVRGDSAAYFCASSPELGGNTEAFFGQGTRLTVV.

The chain has TRBV4-2 and TRBJ2-1; D possibly corresponds to TRBD2 (5 bases). V lost 2 bases and J lost 2, with 13 bases in between. The germline gives CDR1 LGHNA, CDR2 YNFKEQ. The CDR3 totals 16 residues. CDR3 amino acids: CASSQTTSPTYNEQFF. In DNA form, the CDR3 reads TGTGCCAGCAGCCAAACCACTAGTCCAACCTACAATGAGCAGTTCTTC.

V and J are TRBV4-3 and TRBJ2-2; 7 nucleotides match TRBD1. CDR3 length: 17 amino acids. Germline V gene data show CDR1 as LGHNA and CDR2 as YSLEER. V trimming: 0 bases; J trimming: 2 bases; junction bases outside the gene matches: 6. CDR3 protein: CASSQETRGKNTGELFF. The CDR3 DNA sequence: TGCGCCAGCAGCCAAGAGACCAGGGGGAAAAACACCGGGGAGCTGTTTTTT.

In DNA, the CDR3 is TGCAGCGTTGAAGCGGGGGGGACTAATGAGCAGTACTTC. Translation gives CSVEAGGTNEQYF. This chain links TRBV29-1 with TRBJ2-7; TRBD2 matches 8 bases. J was trimmed by 7 bases and V by 1 base; bases with no gene match: 6. The CDR3 loop spans 13 amino acids. Germline V lookup: CDR1 SQVTM, CDR2 ANQGSEA.

This chain links TRBV7-9 with TRBJ1-1; possible D gene TRBD1, 6 bases. Trimming removed 2 bases at V and 1 base at J, with 14 bases between. CDR1 and CDR2 from the germline V gene are SEHNR and FQNEAQ (reference sequence). The CDR3 has 16 residues. The CDR3 DNA follows: TGTGCCAGCAGCTTACGCGGGGGCGCCGGGAACACTGAAGCTTTCTTT. This encodes CASSLRGGAGNTEAFF. Complete variable domain (other parts from reference TRBV7-9 and TRBJ1-1): DTGVSQNPRHKITKRGQNVTFRCDPISEHNRLYWYRQTLGQGPEFLTYFQNEAQLEKSRLLSDRFSAERPKGSFSTLEIQRTEQGDSAMYLCASSLRGGAGNTEAFFGQGTRLTVV.

This sequence joins TRBV27 and TRBJ2-3, with TRBD1 identical over 7 bases. V lost 7 bases and J lost 4; bases outside the gene matches: 11. This CDR3 comprises 15 residues. Germline V CDR1 and CDR2: MNHEY, SMNVEV (reference sequence). This CDR3 reads CASTYRGSAADTQYF. For the CDR3, the DNA is TGTGCCAGCACCTACAGGGGATCCGCGGCAGATACGCAGTATTTT.

The chain uses TRBV2 and TRBJ2-2, with 11 bases matching TRBD2. J lost 8 bases, V lost 5 bases, and 10 bases had no gene match. Germline lookup yields CDR1 SNHLY and CDR2 FYNNEI. This CDR3 spans 16 amino acids. This CDR3 is CASSSRASGGKGELFF. CDR3 DNA: TGTGCCAGCAGTTCGAGGGCTAGCGGGGGGAAGGGGGAGCTGTTTTTT.

The chain uses TRBV6-5 and TRBJ1-6, with 10 bases aligning to TRBD1. Germline loops: CDR1 MNHEY, CDR2 SVGAGI. The CDR3 sequence is 14 residues long. Trimming at V came to 5 bases and at J to 9 bases, leaving 4 bases not matched to a gene. DNA for the CDR3: TGTGCCAGCAGTAGACAGGGGGCAGGTTCACCCCTCCACTTT. Encoded protein: CASSRQGAGSPLHF.

The CDR3 here is CASSLPAGNMDTQYF. The CDR3 DNA reads TGCGCCAGCAGCTTGCCGGCAGGGAACATGGATACGCAGTATTTT. V gene TRBV5-1 combines with J gene TRBJ2-3; D is perhaps TRBD1 (5 bases). Germline loops: CDR1 SGHRS, CDR2 YFSETQ. V lost 1 base and J 6 bases, leaving 15 bases between the germline ends. The CDR3 runs to 15 residues.

This chain connects TRBV23-1 to TRBJ2-2; 8 positions agree with TRBD1. TRBV23-1 is labeled an ORF, and its function is uncertain. This CDR3 spans 17 amino acids. With 9 bases clipped from V and 4 bases from J, the junction kept 16 bases outside the gene matches. CDR3 region: CASKRDRLAISTGELFF. The DNA for the CDR3 is TGCGCCAGTAAAAGGGACAGGTTAGCGATTAGCACCGGGGAGCTGTTTTTT.

The V gene is TRBV4-2, the J gene TRBJ1-3; weak D call: TRBD1 (5 bases). This CDR3 contains 18 residues. Trimming took off 1 base at V and 3 bases at J, with 19 bases between the two ends. Germline lookup yields CDR1 LGHNA and CDR2 YNFKEQ. Here the CDR3 DNA reads TGTGCCAGCAGCCAAGGGGGCGGGGAAATCCATGGTGGAAACACCATATATTTT. This translates into CASSQGGGEIHGGNTIYF.

The chain employs TRBV25-1 and TRBJ1-1; 8 bases line up with TRBD1. CDR1 and CDR2 from the germline V gene are MGHDK and SYGVNS. J gave up 4 bases and V 6 bases, and 7 bases lay outside the gene matches. This CDR3 contains 14 residues. The CDR3 bases are TGTGCCAGCAGCGCCTCCGGGACAGGCACTGAAGCTTTCTTT. Translating gives CASSASGTGTEAFF.

J is TRBJ2-1 and V is TRBV6-5; 9 bases agree with TRBD2. The V gene end was trimmed by 5 bases and the J gene end by 9 bases; junction bases not matched to a gene: 8. The V gene's germline CDR1 is MNHEY and CDR2 SVGAGI. The CDR3 totals 14 residues. The CDR3 here is CASSRLAEGGEQFF. The CDR3 DNA reads as TGTGCCAGCAGTCGACTAGCGGAAGGGGGTGAGCAGTTCTTC.

This chain uses TRBV11-2 with TRBJ2-7; TRBD2 is a possible D gene (5 bases). V lost 6 bases, J lost 2 bases, and 17 bases lay in between. This CDR3 is 15 amino acids long. Looked up from germline, CDR1 is SGHAT and CDR2 is FQNNGV. The CDR3 DNA is TGTGCCAGCAGTCTCCCCTGGACGGGGACCTACGAGCAGTACTTC. Protein sequence: CASSLPWTGTYEQYF.